The 13 T cell receptor beta chains given below trace back to one sample, sequenced in a study of cytomegalovirus exposure and HLA in healthy donors. With 60 Vbeta and 13 Jbeta primers, the PCR was carried out. Sequencing was performed with immunoSEQ multiplex PCR; in TCRdb, only in-frame clones are kept and a portion is missing. Of around 170,000 clones listed, around 85% are singletons. The source material was PBMCs. These TCRs come from a man aged 50 to 59 in good health and CMV-seropositive.

The CDR3 region is CASTSRAEAFF. The CDR3 DNA reads as TGTGCCAGTACCTCTCGAGCCGAAGCTTTCTTT. The chain recombines TRBV19 with TRBJ1-1; D gene unclear. The CDR3 is 11 amino acids. Germline CDR1 LNHDA, CDR2 SQIVND (reference sequence). Trimming removed 7 bases at V and 8 bases at J, with 11 bases between. Supplemented by reference TRBV19 and TRBJ1-1, the full variable domain reads DGGITQSPKYLFRKEGQNVTLSCEQNLNHDAMYWYRQDPGQGLRLIYYSQIVNDFQKGDIAEGYSVSREKKESFPLTVTSAQKNPTAFYLCASTSRAEAFFGQGTRLTVV.

This clone showed up just once. The chain uses TRBV29-1 and TRBJ2-1; the D is unclear. CDR3 size: 15 residues. Germline V lookup: CDR1 SQVTM, CDR2 ANQGSEA. Trimming shortened V by 0 bases and J by 0 bases, and 9 bases separated the two germline ends. DNA of the CDR3: TGCAGCGTTGAAGATCAGGCGAGCTCCTACAATGAGCAGTTCTTC. Translation gives CSVEDQASSYNEQFF.

The J gene is TRBJ2-1, the V gene TRBV5-1; no firm D call. Germline CDR1 is SGHRS and CDR2 is YFSETQ. V was cut by 2 bases and J by 2 bases, with 11 bases left in between. The CDR3 length is 15 residues. For the CDR3, the DNA is TGCGCCAGCAGCTTTGACTTCACCCCCTACAATGAGCAGTTCTTC. The encoded protein is CASSFDFTPYNEQFF.

On this clone: Here the CDR3 omits its conserved ending phenylalanine or tryptophan, so a read error is the likely source. The chain recombines TRBV6-5 with TRBJ1-5, with a possible D match to TRBD1 (5 bases). CDR1 is MNHEY and CDR2 is SVGAGI in the germline V gene. The CDR3 length is 14 residues. V shed 8 bases and J shed 6 bases, with 17 bases lying between them. This CDR3 reads CASRPTGSSQPQHL. The CDR3 nucleotides are TGTGCCAGCCGCCCAACAGGTTCCAGTCAGCCCCAGCATCTT.

The chain joins TRBV6-1 to TRBJ1-1; D not certain. V was pared by 0 bases and J by 2 bases, with 10 bases between. This CDR3 has 15 amino acids. Germline CDR1 reads MNHNS; CDR2 reads SASEGT. This CDR3 is CASSEAIFTNTEAFF. The CDR3 DNA reads as TGTGCCAGCAGTGAAGCGATTTTTACAAACACTGAAGCTTTCTTT.

This clone has only a few counts. The chain links TRBV5-4 to TRBJ2-5; 10 bases agree with TRBD2. CDR3 length: 15 residues. Germline CDR1 is SGHNT and CDR2 is YYREEE (reference sequence). J gave up 7 bases and V 0 bases, and 6 bases lay outside the gene matches. CDR3 residues: CASSLASGGPGTQYF. The CDR3 DNA sequence: TGTGCCAGCAGCTTGGCTAGCGGGGGCCCGGGGACCCAGTACTTC.

The V call is TRBV5-3, the J call TRBJ2-7; 8 bases map to TRBD1. TRBV5-3 is treated as an ORF (open reading frame) with a function not yet certain. V shed 3 bases and J 3 bases; nucleotides not matched to a gene: 2. The CDR3 extends over 13 amino acids. CDR3 region: CARSWTGNYEQYF. Here the CDR3 DNA reads TGTGCCAGAAGCTGGACAGGGAACTACGAGCAGTACTTC.

This sequence joins TRBV28 and TRBJ1-2; D unclear. The CDR3 extends over 15 amino acids. Per the germline V gene, CDR1 is MDHEN and CDR2 is SYDVKM. V shed 3 bases and J shed 2 bases, with 13 bases lying between them. The CDR3 loop reads CASSFKGVPNYGYTF. For the CDR3, the DNA is TGTGCCAGCAGTTTCAAGGGAGTTCCGAACTATGGCTACACCTTC.

The CDR3 nucleotides are TGTGCCAGTAGTATAGGTTTCCGGGCAGGGCGAGCCGGGGAGCTGTTTTTT. Translation gives CASSIGFRAGRAGELFF. The V and J genes are TRBV19 and TRBJ2-2; D may be TRBD1 (5 bases). The CDR3 totals 17 residues. V lost 1 base, J lost 6 bases, and 18 bases lay in between. Per germline, CDR1 LNHDA and CDR2 SQIVND (reference sequence).

The rearrangement joins TRBV18 to TRBJ1-2; D is unclear. The CDR3 covers 15 residues. Germline V gene data show CDR1 as KGHSH and CDR2 as LQKENI. Deletions cut 3 bases from V and 7 bases from J, with 18 bases between. The CDR3 reads CASSPDVSGRVGYTF. In nucleotides, the CDR3 is TGTGCCAGCTCACCGGACGTGAGCGGACGGGTTGGCTACACCTTC.

V and J are TRBV2 and TRBJ1-5; 7 bases fit TRBD1. J lost 7 bases, V lost 0 bases, and 12 bases had no gene match. Germline CDR1 is SNHLY and CDR2 is FYNNEI. The CDR3 is made up of 17 amino acids. CDR3 coding DNA: TGTGCCAGCAGTGAAGCGCTTGGGCAGGGGGTCGGACAGCCCCAGCATTTT. This codes for CASSEALGQGVGQPQHF. The full variable domain, completed using reference TRBV2 and TRBJ1-5, is EPEVTQTPSHQVTQMGQEVILRCVPISNHLYFYWYRQILGQKVEFLVSFYNNEISEKSEIFDDQFSVERPDGSNFTLKIRSTKLEDSAMYFCASSEALGQGVGQPQHFGDGTRLSIL.

This rearrangement joins TRBV5-4 to TRBJ1-2, with 7 nucleotides matching TRBD1. The trim removed 3 bases at V and 8 bases at J, leaving 16 bases unmatched. The CDR3 is 16 amino acids. Germline-derived CDR1 and CDR2 are SGHNT and YYREEE (reference sequence). The DNA for the CDR3 is TGTGCCAGCAGCTCCCGCAATCGAGGAGGGGGCGCAGGCTACACCTTC. Translated: CASSSRNRGGGAGYTF.

V usage is TRBV29-1 and J usage is TRBJ2-3; 9 bases are a match to TRBD2. Germline-derived CDR1 and CDR2 are SQVTM and ANQGSEA. The V gene end was trimmed by 2 bases and the J gene end by 7 bases; junction bases not matched to a gene: 10. CDR3 length: 15 residues. CDR3 loop: CSVERVSGSANTQYF. The CDR3 region has the DNA TGCAGCGTTGAAAGGGTTAGCGGGAGTGCGAATACGCAGTATTTT.